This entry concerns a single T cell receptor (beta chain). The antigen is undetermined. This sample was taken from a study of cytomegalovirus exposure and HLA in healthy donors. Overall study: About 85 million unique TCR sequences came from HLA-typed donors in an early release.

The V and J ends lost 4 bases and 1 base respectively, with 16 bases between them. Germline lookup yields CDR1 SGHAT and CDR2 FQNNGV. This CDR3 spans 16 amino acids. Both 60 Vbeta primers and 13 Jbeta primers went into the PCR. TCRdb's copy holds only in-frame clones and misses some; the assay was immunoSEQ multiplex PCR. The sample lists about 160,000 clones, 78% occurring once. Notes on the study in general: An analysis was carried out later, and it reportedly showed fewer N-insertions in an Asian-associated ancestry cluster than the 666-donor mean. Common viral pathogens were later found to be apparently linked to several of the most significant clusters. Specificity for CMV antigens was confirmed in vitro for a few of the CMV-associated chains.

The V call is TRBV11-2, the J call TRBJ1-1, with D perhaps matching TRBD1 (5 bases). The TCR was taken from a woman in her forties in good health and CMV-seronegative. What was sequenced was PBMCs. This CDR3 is CASSSSIGEPNTEAFF. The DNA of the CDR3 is TGTGCCAGCAGCTCCTCCATAGGGGAACCGAACACTGAAGCTTTCTTT.